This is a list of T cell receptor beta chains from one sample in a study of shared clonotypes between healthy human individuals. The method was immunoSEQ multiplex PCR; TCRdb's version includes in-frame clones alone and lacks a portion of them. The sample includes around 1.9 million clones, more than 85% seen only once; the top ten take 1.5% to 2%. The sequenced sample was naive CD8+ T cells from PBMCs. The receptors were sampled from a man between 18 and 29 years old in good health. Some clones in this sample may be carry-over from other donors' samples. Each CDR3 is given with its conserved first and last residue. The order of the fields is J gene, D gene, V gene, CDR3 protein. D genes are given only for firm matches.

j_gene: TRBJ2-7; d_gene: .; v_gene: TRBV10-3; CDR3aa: CAISEGLALSYEQYF
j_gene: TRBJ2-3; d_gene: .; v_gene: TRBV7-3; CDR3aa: CASSPREEVDTQYF
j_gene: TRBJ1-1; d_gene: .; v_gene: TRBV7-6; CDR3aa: CASSSSTIIKGNTEAFF
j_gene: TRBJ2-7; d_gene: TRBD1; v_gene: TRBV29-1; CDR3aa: CSVVLRGPGYEQYF
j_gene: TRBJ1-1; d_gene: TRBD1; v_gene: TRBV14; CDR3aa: CASSHLDRGNTEAFF
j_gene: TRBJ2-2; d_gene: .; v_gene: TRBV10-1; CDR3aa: CASSERNTGELFF
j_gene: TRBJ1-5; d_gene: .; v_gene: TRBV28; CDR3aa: CATGSLSGQPQHF
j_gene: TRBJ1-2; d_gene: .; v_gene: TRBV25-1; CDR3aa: CASSETGRAYGYTF
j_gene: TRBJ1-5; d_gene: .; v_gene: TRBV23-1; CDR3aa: CASSQKTGGDSDQPQHF
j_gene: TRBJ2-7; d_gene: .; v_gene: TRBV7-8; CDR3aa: CASSTQIQGRSEQYF
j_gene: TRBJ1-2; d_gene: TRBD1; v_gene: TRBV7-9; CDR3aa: CASTDSLHHKYRGDYGYTF
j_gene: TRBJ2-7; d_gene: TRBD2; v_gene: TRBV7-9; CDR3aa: CASTPRGERVYEQYF
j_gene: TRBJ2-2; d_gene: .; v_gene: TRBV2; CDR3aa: CASGITGELFF
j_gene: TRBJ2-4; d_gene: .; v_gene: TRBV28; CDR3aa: CASSPGGDPKNIQYF
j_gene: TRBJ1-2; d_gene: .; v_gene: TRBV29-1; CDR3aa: CSVDLPYGYTF
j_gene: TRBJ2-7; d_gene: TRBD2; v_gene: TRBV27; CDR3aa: CASTPLAASGTLGAYEQYF
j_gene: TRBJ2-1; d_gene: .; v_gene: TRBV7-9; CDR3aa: CASRLGSSYSYNEQFF
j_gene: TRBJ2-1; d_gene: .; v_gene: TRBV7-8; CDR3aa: CASSLNRAAGMVMNEQFF
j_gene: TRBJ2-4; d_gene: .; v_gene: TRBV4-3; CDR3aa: CASSGTWRAKNIQYF
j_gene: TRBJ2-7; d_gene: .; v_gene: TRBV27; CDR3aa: CASSLVDGAYEQYF
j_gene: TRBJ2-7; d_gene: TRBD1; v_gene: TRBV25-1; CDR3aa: CASTRQGSSYEQYF
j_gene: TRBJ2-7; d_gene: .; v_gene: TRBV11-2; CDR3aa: CASSSGSGSYEQYF
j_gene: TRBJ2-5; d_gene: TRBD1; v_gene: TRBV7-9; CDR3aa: CASSLDRQETQYF
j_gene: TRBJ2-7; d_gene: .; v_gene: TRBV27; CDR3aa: CASSRGGGLGEQYF
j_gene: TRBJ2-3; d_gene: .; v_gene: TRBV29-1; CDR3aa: CSVEVQGSFTDTQYF
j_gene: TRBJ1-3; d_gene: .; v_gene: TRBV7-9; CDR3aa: CASSSIRGRGGNTIYF
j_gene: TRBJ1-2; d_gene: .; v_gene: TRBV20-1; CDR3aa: CSANNGYTF
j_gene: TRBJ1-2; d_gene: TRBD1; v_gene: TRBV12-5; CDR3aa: CASGLDRAEYTF
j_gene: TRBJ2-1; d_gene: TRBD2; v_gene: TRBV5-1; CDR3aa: CASSLAPGSGRNEQFF
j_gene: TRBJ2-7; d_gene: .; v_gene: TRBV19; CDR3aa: CASSIEGGLHANYEQYF
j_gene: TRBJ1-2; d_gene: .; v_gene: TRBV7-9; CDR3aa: CASSFTGENYGYTF
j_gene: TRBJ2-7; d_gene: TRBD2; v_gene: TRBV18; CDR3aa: CASSPREGPNEQYF
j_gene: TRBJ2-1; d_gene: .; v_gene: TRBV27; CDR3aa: CASSSRDNYNEQFF
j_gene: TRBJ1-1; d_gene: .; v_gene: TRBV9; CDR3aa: CASSVGGRGNTEAFF
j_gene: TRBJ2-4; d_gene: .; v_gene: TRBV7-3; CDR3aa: CASSTPGSKNIQYF
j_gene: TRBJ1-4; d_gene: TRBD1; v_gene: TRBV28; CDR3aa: CASSAGTATNEKLFF
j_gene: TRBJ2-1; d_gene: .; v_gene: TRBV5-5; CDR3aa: CASSLFHSSDSSYNEQFF
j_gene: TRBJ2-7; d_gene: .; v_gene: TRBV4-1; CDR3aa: CANLCEHYEQYF
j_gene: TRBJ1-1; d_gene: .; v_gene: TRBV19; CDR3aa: CASSIEPGNTEAFF
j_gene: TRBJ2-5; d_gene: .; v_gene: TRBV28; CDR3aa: CASTLDRKQETQYF
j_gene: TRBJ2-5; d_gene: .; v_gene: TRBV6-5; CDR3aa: CASSSYGQIQETQYF
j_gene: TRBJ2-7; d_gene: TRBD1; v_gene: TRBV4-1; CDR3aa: CASSQESDRGHEQYF